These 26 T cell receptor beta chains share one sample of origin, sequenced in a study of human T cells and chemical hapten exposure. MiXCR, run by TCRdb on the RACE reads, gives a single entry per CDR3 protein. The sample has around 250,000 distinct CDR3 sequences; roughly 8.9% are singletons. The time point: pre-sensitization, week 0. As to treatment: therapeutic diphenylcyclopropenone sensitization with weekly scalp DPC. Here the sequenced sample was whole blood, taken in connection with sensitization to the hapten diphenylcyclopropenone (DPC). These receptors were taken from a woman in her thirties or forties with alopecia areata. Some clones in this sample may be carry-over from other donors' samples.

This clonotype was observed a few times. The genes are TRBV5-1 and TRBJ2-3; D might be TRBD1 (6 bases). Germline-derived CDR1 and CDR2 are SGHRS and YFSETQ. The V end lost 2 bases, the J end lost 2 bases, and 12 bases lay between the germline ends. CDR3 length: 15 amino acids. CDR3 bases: TGCGCCAGCAGCTTTGGCAGGGGCCACACAGATACGCAGTATTTT. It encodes CASSFGRGHTDTQYF.

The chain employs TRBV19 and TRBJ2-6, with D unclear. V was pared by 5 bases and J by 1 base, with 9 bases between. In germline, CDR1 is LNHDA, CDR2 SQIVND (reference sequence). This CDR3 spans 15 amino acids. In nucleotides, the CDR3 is TGTGCCAGTAGTCTTTACTGGTCTGGGGCCAACGTCCTGACTTTC. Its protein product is CASSLYWSGANVLTF.

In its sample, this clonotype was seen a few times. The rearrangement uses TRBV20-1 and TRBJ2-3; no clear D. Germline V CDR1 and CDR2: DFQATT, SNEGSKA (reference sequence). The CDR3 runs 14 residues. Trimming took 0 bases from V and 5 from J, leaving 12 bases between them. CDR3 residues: CSARDRSFGDTQYF. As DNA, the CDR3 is TGCAGTGCTAGAGATCGGAGTTTTGGAGATACGCAGTATTTT.

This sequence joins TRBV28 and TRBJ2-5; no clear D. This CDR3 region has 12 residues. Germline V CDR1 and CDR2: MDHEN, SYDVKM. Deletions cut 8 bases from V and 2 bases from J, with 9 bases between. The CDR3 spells CASARLQETQYF. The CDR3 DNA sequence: TGTGCCAGCGCCCGGCTGCAAGAGACCCAGTACTTC.

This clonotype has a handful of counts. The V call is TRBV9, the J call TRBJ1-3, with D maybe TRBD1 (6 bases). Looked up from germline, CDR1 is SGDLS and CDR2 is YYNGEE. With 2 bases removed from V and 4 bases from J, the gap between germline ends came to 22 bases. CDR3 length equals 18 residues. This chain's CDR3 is CASSVHYPDRRGGNTIYF. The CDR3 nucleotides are TGTGCCAGCAGCGTCCATTACCCCGACAGGCGAGGAGGAAACACCATATATTTT. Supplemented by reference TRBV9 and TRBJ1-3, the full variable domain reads DSGVTQTPKHLITATGQRVTLRCSPRSGDLSVYWYQQSLDQGLQFLIQYYNGEERAKGNILERFSAQQFPDLHSELNLSSLELGDSALYFCASSVHYPDRRGGNTIYFGEGSWLTVV.

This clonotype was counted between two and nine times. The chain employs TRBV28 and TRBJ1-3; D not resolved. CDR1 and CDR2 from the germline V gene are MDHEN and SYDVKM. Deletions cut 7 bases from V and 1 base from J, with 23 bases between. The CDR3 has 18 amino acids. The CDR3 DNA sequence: TGTGCCAGCACCCAACCCGGCGGCCACGGTGGGTCTGGAAACACCATATATTTT. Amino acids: CASTQPGGHGGSGNTIYF.

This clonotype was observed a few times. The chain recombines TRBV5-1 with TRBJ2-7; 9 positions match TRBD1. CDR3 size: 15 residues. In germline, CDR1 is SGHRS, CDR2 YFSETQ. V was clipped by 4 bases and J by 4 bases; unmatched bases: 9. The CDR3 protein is CASSPRGTGRYEQYF. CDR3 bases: TGCGCCAGCAGCCCCCGGGGGACAGGGCGATACGAGCAGTACTTC.

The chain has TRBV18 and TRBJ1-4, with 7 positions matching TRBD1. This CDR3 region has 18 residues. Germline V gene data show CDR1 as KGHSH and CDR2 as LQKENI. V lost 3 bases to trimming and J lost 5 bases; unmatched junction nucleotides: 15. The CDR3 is CASSPLAPDRVSNEKLFF. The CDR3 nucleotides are TGTGCCAGCTCACCTTTAGCTCCCGACAGGGTTAGCAATGAAAAACTGTTTTTT.

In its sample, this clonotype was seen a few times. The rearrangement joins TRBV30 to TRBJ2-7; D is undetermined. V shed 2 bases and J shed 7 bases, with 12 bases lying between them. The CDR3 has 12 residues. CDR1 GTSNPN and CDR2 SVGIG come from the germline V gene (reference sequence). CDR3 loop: CAWSLAAGEQYF. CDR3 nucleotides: TGTGCCTGGAGTCTGGCGGCAGGAGAGCAGTACTTC.

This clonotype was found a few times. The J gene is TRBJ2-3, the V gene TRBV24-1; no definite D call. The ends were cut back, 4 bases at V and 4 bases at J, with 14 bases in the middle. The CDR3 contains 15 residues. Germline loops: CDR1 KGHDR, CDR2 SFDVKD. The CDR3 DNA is TGTGCCACCAGTGACCCGTCATATGGGGCAGATACGCAGTATTTT. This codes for CATSDPSYGADTQYF.

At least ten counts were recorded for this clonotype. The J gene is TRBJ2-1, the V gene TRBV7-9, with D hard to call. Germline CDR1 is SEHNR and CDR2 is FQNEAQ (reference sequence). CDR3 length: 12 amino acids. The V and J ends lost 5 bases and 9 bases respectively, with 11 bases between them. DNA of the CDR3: TGTGCCAGCAGCACCCTTAGCCCTGAGCAGTTCTTC. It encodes CASSTLSPEQFF.

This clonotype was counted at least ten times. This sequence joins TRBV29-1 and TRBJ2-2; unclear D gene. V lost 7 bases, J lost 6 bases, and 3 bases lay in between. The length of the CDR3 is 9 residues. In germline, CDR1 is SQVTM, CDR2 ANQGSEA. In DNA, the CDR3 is TGCAGCGGTTCCGGGGAGCTGTTTTTT. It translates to CSGSGELFF.

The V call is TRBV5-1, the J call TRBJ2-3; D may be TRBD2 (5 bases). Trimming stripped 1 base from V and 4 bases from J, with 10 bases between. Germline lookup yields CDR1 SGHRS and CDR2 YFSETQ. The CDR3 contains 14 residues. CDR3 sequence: CASSLLALSDTQYF. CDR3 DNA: TGCGCCAGCAGCTTGCTAGCCTTGTCAGATACGCAGTATTTT.

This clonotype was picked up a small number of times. CDR3 protein: CSAGVAGAGTGELFF. CDR3 DNA: TGCAGTGCTGGGGTAGCGGGAGCGGGCACCGGGGAGCTGTTTTTT. The V call is TRBV20-1, the J call TRBJ2-2; 9 nucleotides agree with TRBD2. Germline CDR1 and CDR2: DFQATT and SNEGSKA (reference sequence). J lost 4 bases, V lost 5 bases, and 8 bases had no gene match. This CDR3 comprises 15 residues.

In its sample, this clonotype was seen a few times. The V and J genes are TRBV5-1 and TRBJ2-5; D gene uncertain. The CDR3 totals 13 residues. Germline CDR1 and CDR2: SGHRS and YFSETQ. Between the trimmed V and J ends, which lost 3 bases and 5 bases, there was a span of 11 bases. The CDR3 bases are TGCGCCAGCAGCTCCGGCACGTCCGAGACCCAGTACTTC. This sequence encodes CASSSGTSETQYF.

The CDR3 coding sequence is TGTGCCATCAGCTCTATAGCGGGAGACTCAGATACGCAGTATTTT. Its protein is CAISSIAGDSDTQYF. This chain uses TRBV10-3 with TRBJ2-3; TRBD2 aligns across 9 bases. Germline CDR1 ENHRY, CDR2 SYGVKD. CDR3 length equals 15 residues. Trimming removed 6 bases from V and 4 bases from J; junction bases left unmatched: 8.

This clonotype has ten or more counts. CDR3 coding DNA: TGCAGTGCTCTCCACTTGAGACTAGGGTACAATGAGCAGTTCTTC. Protein product: CSALHLRLGYNEQFF. The rearrangement links TRBV20-1 to TRBJ2-1; D may be TRBD2 (6 bases). Germline V gene lookup returns CDR1 DFQATT and CDR2 SNEGSKA (reference sequence). This CDR3 region has 15 residues. V dropped 5 bases and J dropped 4 bases, with 18 bases sitting between them.

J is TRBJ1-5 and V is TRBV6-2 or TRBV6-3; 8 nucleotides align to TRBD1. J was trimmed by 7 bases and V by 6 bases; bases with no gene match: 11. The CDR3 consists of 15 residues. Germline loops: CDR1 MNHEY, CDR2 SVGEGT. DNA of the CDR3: TGTGCCAGCAGGACATCAGGGGGCGCATTCCAGCCCCAGCATTTT. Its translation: CASRTSGGAFQPQHF.

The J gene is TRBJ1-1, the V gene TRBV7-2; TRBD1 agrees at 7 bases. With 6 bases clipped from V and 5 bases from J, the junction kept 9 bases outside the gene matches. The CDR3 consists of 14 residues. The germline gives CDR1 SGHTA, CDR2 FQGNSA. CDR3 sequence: CASRTQGGRTEAFF. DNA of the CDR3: TGTGCCAGCAGAACTCAGGGGGGGCGGACTGAAGCTTTCTTT.

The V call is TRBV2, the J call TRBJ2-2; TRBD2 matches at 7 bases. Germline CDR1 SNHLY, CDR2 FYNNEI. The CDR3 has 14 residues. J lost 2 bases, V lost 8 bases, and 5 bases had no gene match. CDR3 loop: CASLLAVNTGELFF. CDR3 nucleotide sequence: TGTGCCAGCCTTCTAGCGGTTAACACCGGGGAGCTGTTTTTT.

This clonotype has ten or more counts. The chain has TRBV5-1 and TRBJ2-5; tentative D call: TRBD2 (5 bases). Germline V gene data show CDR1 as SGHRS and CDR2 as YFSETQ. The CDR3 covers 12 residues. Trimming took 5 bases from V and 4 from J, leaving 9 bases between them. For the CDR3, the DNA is TGCGCCAGCAGAGAAGAGGGAGAGACCCAGTACTTC. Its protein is CASREEGETQYF.

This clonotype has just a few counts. The CDR3 DNA reads TGTGCCAGCAGCTCCCGGGGGGCTAGCGGGGGTACCACAGATACGCAGTATTTT. As protein: CASSSRGASGGTTDTQYF. The V and J genes are TRBV27 and TRBJ2-3, with 10 bases that match TRBD2. This CDR3 comprises 18 residues. V was pared by 6 bases and J by 2 bases, with 14 bases of the junction left unmatched. The germline V gene has CDR1 MNHEY and CDR2 SMNVEV (reference sequence).

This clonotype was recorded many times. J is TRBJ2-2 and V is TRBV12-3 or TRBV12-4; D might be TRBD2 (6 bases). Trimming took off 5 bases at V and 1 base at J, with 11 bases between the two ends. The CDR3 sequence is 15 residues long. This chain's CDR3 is CASSPGTRNTGELFF. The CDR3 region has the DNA TGTGCCAGCAGTCCCGGGACTCGGAACACCGGGGAGCTGTTTTTT.

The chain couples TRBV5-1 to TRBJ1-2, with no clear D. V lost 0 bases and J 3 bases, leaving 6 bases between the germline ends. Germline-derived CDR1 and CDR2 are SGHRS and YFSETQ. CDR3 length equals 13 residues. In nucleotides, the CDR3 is TGCGCCAGCAGCTTGGATCCCGACTATGGCTACACCTTC. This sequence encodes CASSLDPDYGYTF.

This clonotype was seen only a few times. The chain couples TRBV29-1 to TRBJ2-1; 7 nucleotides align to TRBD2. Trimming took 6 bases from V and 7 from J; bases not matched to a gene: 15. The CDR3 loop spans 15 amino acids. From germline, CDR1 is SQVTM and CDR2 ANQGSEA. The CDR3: CSVALLGRGENEQFF. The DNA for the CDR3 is TGCAGCGTCGCCCTCTTGGGCCGGGGGGAGAATGAGCAGTTCTTC.

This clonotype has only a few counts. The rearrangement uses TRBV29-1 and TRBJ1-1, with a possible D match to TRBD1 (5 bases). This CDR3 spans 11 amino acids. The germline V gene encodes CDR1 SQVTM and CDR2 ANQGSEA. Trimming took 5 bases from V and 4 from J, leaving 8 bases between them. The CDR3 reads CSVTGATEAFF. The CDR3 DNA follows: TGCAGCGTTACCGGGGCCACTGAAGCTTTCTTT.